The rows below give T cell receptor beta chains drawn from one sample of a study of blood T cells in healthy people across ages. TCRdb recomputed calls from the 5' RACE reads with MiXCR, one row per CDR3 protein. The sample holds over 950,000 distinct CDR3 sequences, 51% seen once. The material sequenced was blood. The source of these receptors is a woman aged 55-75 years in good health. Both conserved end residues are part of each CDR3. The order of the fields is clone size, V gene, J gene, D gene, CDR3 DNA, CDR3 protein. D genes are given only for firm matches. Size values are once, few and many counts, or a class for expanded clones, and some rows have none.

-	TRBV6-2/TRBV6-3	TRBJ1-4	-	TGTGCCAGCAAACCACAGGGAAGTTGGGAAAAACTGTTTTTT	CASKPQGSWEKLFF
few	TRBV20-1	TRBJ2-1	TRBD1	TGCAGTGCTACAAAACAGGGGCGGTGGCTATTGAATGAGCAGTTCTTC	CSATKQGRWLLNEQFF
-	TRBV2	TRBJ1-5	-	TGTGCCAGCACGGTTCAGTTGGAACAGCCCCAGCATTTT	CASTVQLEQPQHF
-	TRBV28	TRBJ2-3	TRBD2	TGTGCCAGTGGGACTAGCGGGATTGATACGCAGTATTTT	CASGTSGIDTQYF
-	TRBV20-1	TRBJ2-3	-	TGCAGTGCAAGGCAGGCTACTAGCACGGATACGCAGTATTTT	CSARQATSTDTQYF
-	TRBV25-1	TRBJ2-7	TRBD2	TGTGCCAGCAGTGAAAGAGATAGCGGGGGATACGAGCAGTACTTC	CASSERDSGGYEQYF
-	TRBV6-5	TRBJ1-2	-	TGTGCCAGCAGCCCCGGGACATCCATCAACTATGGCTACACCTTC	CASSPGTSINYGYTF
-	TRBV10-3	TRBJ1-2	-	TGTGCCATCAGTCGAGGGTTGACAGACGATGGCTACACCTTC	CAISRGLTDDGYTF
-	TRBV7-2	TRBJ1-5	-	TGTGCCAGCAGCTCTAAGACTCTCATCAATCAGCCCCAGCATTTT	CASSSKTLINQPQHF
-	TRBV29-1	TRBJ2-1	-	TGCAGCGTTGAAGCTCCCGGGCGGTTTTACACTTACAATGAGCAGTTCTTC	CSVEAPGRFYTYNEQFF
few	TRBV20-1	TRBJ2-1	-	TGCAGTGTCGAGGGACAAAAGTACAATGAGCAGTTCTTC	CSVEGQKYNEQFF
-	TRBV30	TRBJ2-5	-	TGTGCCTGGAGTGTAAGAGGGGTCCAAGAGACCCAGTACTTC	CAWSVRGVQETQYF
-	TRBV20-1	TRBJ2-5	-	TGCAGTGCTAGCACCACTAGCCCCATTTACAATGAGCAGTACTTC	CSASTTSPIYNEQYF
few	TRBV6-5	TRBJ2-7	-	TGTGCCAGCAGTTACCACGAACGGTCCGGGGCCCAGTACTTC	CASSYHERSGAQYF
few	TRBV7-2	TRBJ2-3	TRBD2	TGTGCCAGCAGCCCGTGGCGGGAGGGTTTTGGTACGCAGTATTTT	CASSPWREGFGTQYF
-	TRBV5-6	TRBJ2-1	TRBD2	TGTGCCAGCAGCTTAGGCGGGAGGGCCTCTGGTGAGCAGTTCTTC	CASSLGGRASGEQFF
-	TRBV28	TRBJ2-5	TRBD2	TGTGCCAGCAGCCCTACTCCGCGACTAGCGGGAGGGAAAGAGACCCGGTACTTC	CASSPTPRLAGGKETRYF
-	TRBV29-1	TRBJ2-3	TRBD1	TGCAGCCCCCAGGGGGATAGCGCAGATACGCAGTATTTT	CSPQGDSADTQYF
-	TRBV12-3/TRBV12-4	TRBJ1-4	-	TGTGCCAGCAGGAGGAGCACTCTTAATGAAAAACTGTTTTTT	CASRRSTLNEKLFF
few	TRBV15	TRBJ2-6	TRBD1	TGTGCCACCAGCAGAGGTGGAGGGACAGGAAGCTCTGGGGCCAACGTCCTGACTTTC	CATSRGGGTGSSGANVLTF
-	TRBV4-1	TRBJ2-3	-	TGCGCCAGCAGCCAAGCATTCTTAGCGGTTTTTAGCACAGATACGCAGTATTTT	CASSQAFLAVFSTDTQYF
few	TRBV12-3/TRBV12-4	TRBJ2-7	-	TGTGCCAGCACCCGGCGAGGGGATTACGAGCAGTACTTC	CASTRRGDYEQYF
many	TRBV6-6	TRBJ2-5	TRBD2	TGTGCCAGCAGGTACAACCCTTGGGCTAGCGGAGACCAAGAGACCCAGTACTTC	CASRYNPWASGDQETQYF
-	TRBV15	TRBJ2-2	TRBD2	TGTGCCACCAGCGGTAGACTAGCGGGAGGGACCGGGGAGCTGTTTTTT	CATSGRLAGGTGELFF
-	TRBV6-4	TRBJ2-1	TRBD2	TGTGCCAGCAGTTCGCTAGCGGACTACAATGAGCAGTTCTTC	CASSSLADYNEQFF
few	TRBV12-3/TRBV12-4	TRBJ2-7	-	TGTGCCAGCGTAAGCGTTGGGGGCGAAAATGAGCAGTACTTC	CASVSVGGENEQYF
-	TRBV10-3	TRBJ2-3	TRBD2	TGTGCCATCAGTGAGTCCACTGGCGGGAGAACAGATACGCAGTATTTT	CAISESTGGRTDTQYF